Shown below are 14 T cell receptor beta chains from a single sample sequenced in a study of T cell responses to AZD1222 COVID-19 vaccine listed by TCRdb under 2021. Receptor libraries were prepared by the immunoSEQ multiplex PCR assay. TCRdb provides this immuneACCESS table in a form limited to in-frame rearrangements. Some clones are lacking; in checked studies, under half of them reflect an unresolved V gene, and why the rest are absent is not known. Across this sample there are tens of thousands of clones, with more than 75% seen only once. The top ten clonotypes cover 5.2% of the sample. In light of the paper, this sample's time point label describes: baseline before first vaccination. The sample's treatment or condition label is to be understood as: meningococcal conjugate vaccine given as trial control. The sequencing here drew on peripheral blood, taken on day 0 of MenACWY control vaccination. The receptors here all came from an adult in good health.

V is TRBV7-8 and J is TRBJ2-7; 9 bases fit TRBD1. This CDR3 has 14 residues. The trim removed 5 bases at V and 10 bases at J, leaving 12 bases unmatched. CDR1 is SGHVS, CDR2 FQNEAQ, per germline. The CDR3, as DNA: TGTGCCAGCAGCCCAACCGGGACAGGGTATGGACAGTACTTC. This encodes CASSPTGTGYGQYF.

The genes are TRBV6-5 and TRBJ2-1; the D gene is possibly TRBD1 (6 bases). The CDR3 has 12 amino acids. The V and J ends lost 6 bases and 6 bases respectively, with 9 bases between them. Germline V lookup: CDR1 MNHEY, CDR2 SVGAGI. The CDR3 DNA follows: TGTGCCAGCAGCAAACAGGGCAATGAGCAGTTCTTC. Translating gives CASSKQGNEQFF.

The chain couples TRBV10-3 to TRBJ2-5; D tentatively reads TRBD1 or TRBD2 (5 bases each). The germline CDR1 and CDR2 sequences are ENHRY and SYGVKD. The CDR3 sequence is 17 residues long. With 2 bases removed from V and 5 bases from J, the gap between germline ends came to 21 bases. CDR3 DNA: TGTGCCATCAGTGAGCCTCCGGGACGGGGCACCGGGGAGACCCAGTACTTC. Protein sequence: CAISEPPGRGTGETQYF.

The V and J genes are TRBV10-2 and TRBJ2-7, with no clear D. Trimming took 6 bases from V and 2 from J, leaving 23 bases between them. The length of the CDR3 is 17 residues. CDR1 is WSHSY and CDR2 is SAAADI in the germline V gene. The CDR3 sequence is CASRDPYGNSRPYEQYF. DNA for the CDR3: TGCGCCAGCAGGGACCCTTATGGCAATTCTAGGCCCTACGAGCAGTACTTC.

The chain joins TRBV12-3 or TRBV12-4 to TRBJ2-1; D uncertain. The CDR3 is 13 residues long. Trimming removed 3 bases from V and 6 bases from J, with 9 bases in between. The CDR3 is CASSLGLTNEQFF. DNA of the CDR3: TGTGCCAGCAGTTTGGGTCTTACCAATGAGCAGTTCTTC.

The CDR3 reads CASSLIGGAGSYNEQFF. As DNA, the CDR3 is TGTGCCAGCAGCTTAATAGGGGGGGCAGGCTCCTACAATGAGCAGTTCTTC. The chain combines TRBV7-3 with TRBJ2-1; tentative D call: TRBD2 (7 bases). V was pared by 1 base and J by 0 bases, with 13 bases between. Germline V CDR1 and CDR2: SGHTA, FQGTGA. The CDR3 is 17 residues long.

This chain links TRBV27 with TRBJ2-1; tentatively, D is TRBD1 (6 bases). The CDR3 has 17 amino acids. CDR1 is MNHEY and CDR2 is SMNVEV in the germline V gene (reference sequence). V was pared by 1 base and J by 7 bases, with 20 bases between. CDR3 residues: CASSLYPTGHLPNEQFF. The CDR3 nucleotides are TGTGCCAGCAGTTTATATCCAACGGGACATCTACCAAATGAGCAGTTCTTC.

The chain employs TRBV28 and TRBJ2-5; TRBD1 might be the D (5 bases). V gave up 10 bases and J gave up 0 bases, with 18 bases separating them. The germline gives CDR1 MDHEN, CDR2 SYDVKM. This CDR3 is 15 amino acids long. CDR3 loop: CATIQSGSDQETQYF. CDR3 sequence (DNA): TGTGCCACTATCCAGTCAGGGTCGGACCAAGAGACCCAGTACTTC.

The V call is TRBV18, the J call TRBJ1-4; D is undetermined. This CDR3 has 17 amino acids. Germline V gives CDR1 KGHSH, CDR2 LQKENI. The ends were cut back, 0 bases at V and 4 bases at J, with 15 bases in the middle. The CDR3 loop is CASSPPYLSGNNEKLFF. The DNA for the CDR3 is TGTGCCAGCTCACCACCATATCTATCGGGAAATAATGAAAAACTGTTTTTT. The full variable domain, completed using reference TRBV18 and TRBJ1-4, is NAGVMQNPRHLVRRRGQEARLRCSPMKGHSHVYWYRQLPEEGLKFMVYLQKENIIDESGMPKERFSAEFPKEGPSILRIQQVVRGDSAAYFCASSPPYLSGNNEKLFFGSGTQLSVL.

The count of this clone is one. The chain recombines TRBV5-6 with TRBJ1-4; no clear D. V was clipped by 5 bases and J by 2 bases, with 13 bases between them. The CDR3 length is 15 residues. Germline CDR1 reads SGHDT; CDR2 reads YYEEEE. The CDR3: CASRRAGVTNEKLFF. In DNA, the CDR3 is TGTGCCAGCAGGAGGGCCGGGGTGACTAATGAAAAACTGTTTTTT.

This clone was found a few times. CDR3 nucleotide sequence: TGCGCCAGCAGCTTGGGCGATAGCGGGGGGGCTAGTTTGGAGACCCAGTACTTC. Translated, it gives CASSLGDSGGASLETQYF. V is TRBV5-1 and J is TRBJ2-5; 11 nucleotides match TRBD2. In germline, CDR1 is SGHRS, CDR2 YFSETQ. This CDR3 has 18 residues. Trimming removed 0 bases from V and 5 bases from J; junction bases left unmatched: 12.

Remarks on this clone: The same CDR3 can be traced to other DNA sequences in this sample. This sequence joins TRBV7-9 and TRBJ2-7, with a possible D match to TRBD1 (6 bases). The V end lost 3 bases, the J end lost 1 base, and 10 bases lay between the germline ends. CDR3 length: 14 residues. Germline V gene data show CDR1 as SEHNR and CDR2 as FQNEAQ (reference sequence). The CDR3 DNA is TGTGCCAGCAGCTTTGGAACAGGGTCCTACGAGCAGTACTTC. Translation: CASSFGTGSYEQYF.

The chain joins TRBV18 to TRBJ2-1; 7 positions match TRBD2. Per germline, CDR1 KGHSH and CDR2 LQKENI. V lost 4 bases and J lost 7; bases outside the gene matches: 10. The CDR3 extends over 15 amino acids. The chain's CDR3 is CASSQGRAAGNEQFF. CDR3 nucleotides: TGTGCCAGCTCACAAGGGAGGGCCGCTGGGAATGAGCAGTTCTTC.

This chain links TRBV19 with TRBJ1-6; TRBD1 is a possible D gene (5 bases). CDR3 length equals 13 residues. Germline CDR1 is LNHDA and CDR2 is SQIVND (reference sequence). The V gene lost 5 bases and the J gene lost 6 bases, with 8 bases spanning the gap. The CDR3 DNA is TGTGCCAGTAGTTCGGGGGTTAATTCACCCCTCCACTTT. Translated: CASSSGVNSPLHF.